This T cell receptor (beta chain) appears in the sequencing data of a study of control samples from healthy donors and cancer patients. This table comes from immunoSEQ multiplex PCR, and its TCRdb copy is limited to in-frame clones, with some not included. The table lists about 150,000 clones, approximately 86% of them singletons. The germline V gene has CDR1 LGHNA and CDR2 YNFKEQ. J gave up 5 bases and V 1 base, and 8 bases lay outside the gene matches. This CDR3 is 17 amino acids long. This chain links TRBV4-2 with TRBJ2-1; 10 bases are a match to TRBD2. Sequencing was performed on blood. The receptor comes from a man aged 18-30 years in good health. Here the CDR3 DNA reads TGTGCCAGCAGCCAAGTGGCTAGCGGGGGAGCCAACAATGAGCAGTTCTTC. It codes for CASSQVASGGANNEQFF.